The following is a TCR beta chain sequence with its context. The entry originates in a study of OX40 agonist ivuxolimab in advanced cancers. Assay used: immunoSEQ multiplex PCR; TCRdb lists only in-frame clones, some missing. The data contain 70,000 to 95,000 clones, around nine tenths of them singletons. The material sequenced was CD4+ or CD8+ T cells sorted from blood, taken in a trial of the OX40 agonist ivuxolimab. The origin of this receptor is an adult with an advanced solid tumor such as melanoma, head and neck, liver or kidney cancer.

The CDR3 coding sequence is TGCGCCAGCAGCTTGTCCCCTTTAATCGATGAGCAGTTCTTC. Amino acids: CASSLSPLIDEQFF. The chain couples TRBV5-1 to TRBJ2-1; D is undetermined. V lost 1 base and J 8 bases, leaving 13 bases between the germline ends. The CDR3 runs 14 residues. Germline CDR1 and CDR2: SGHRS and YFSETQ.